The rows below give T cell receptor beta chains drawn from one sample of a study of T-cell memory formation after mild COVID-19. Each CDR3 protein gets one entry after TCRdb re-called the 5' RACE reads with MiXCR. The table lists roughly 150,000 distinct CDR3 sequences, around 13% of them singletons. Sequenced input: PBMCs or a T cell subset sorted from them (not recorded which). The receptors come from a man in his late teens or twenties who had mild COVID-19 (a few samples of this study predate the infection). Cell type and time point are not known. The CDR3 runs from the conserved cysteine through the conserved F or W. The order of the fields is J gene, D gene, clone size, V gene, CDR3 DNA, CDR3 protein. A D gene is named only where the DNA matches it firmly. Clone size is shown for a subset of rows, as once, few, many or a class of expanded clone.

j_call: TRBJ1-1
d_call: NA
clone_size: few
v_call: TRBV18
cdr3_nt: TGTGCCAGCTCCGTGGAGATTTTGGACACTGAAGCTTTCTTT
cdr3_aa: CASSVEILDTEAFF

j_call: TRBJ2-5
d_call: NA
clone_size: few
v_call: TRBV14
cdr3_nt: TGTGCCAGCAGCCAGGACCGGGACTGGCAAGAGACCCAGTACTTC
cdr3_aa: CASSQDRDWQETQYF

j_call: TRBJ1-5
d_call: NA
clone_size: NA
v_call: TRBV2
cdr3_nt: TGTGCCAGCAGTGTTAGCAGTCAGCCCCAGCATTTT
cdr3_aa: CASSVSSQPQHF

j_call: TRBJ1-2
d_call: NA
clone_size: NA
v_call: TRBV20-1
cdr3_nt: TGCAGTGCTAGGGGAGGGGACGGGGCTAACTATGGCTACACCTTC
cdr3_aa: CSARGGDGANYGYTF

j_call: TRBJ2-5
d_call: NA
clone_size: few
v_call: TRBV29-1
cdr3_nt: TGCAGCGTTGAGACTGGGCAGCCGGAGACCCAGTACTTC
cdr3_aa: CSVETGQPETQYF

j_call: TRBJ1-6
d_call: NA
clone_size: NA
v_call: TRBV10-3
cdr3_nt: TGTGCCATCAGGTCCGGCAGGGGCCATTCACCCCTCCACTTT
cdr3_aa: CAIRSGRGHSPLHF

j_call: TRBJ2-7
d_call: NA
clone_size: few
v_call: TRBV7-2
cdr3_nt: TGTGCCAGCAGCTTAGGGCGGAGCTCCTACGAGCAGTACTTC
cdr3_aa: CASSLGRSSYEQYF

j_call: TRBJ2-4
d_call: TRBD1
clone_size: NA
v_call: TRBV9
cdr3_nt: TGTGCCAGCAGCCCTGACGGACAGGCAAACATTCAGTACTTC
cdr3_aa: CASSPDGQANIQYF

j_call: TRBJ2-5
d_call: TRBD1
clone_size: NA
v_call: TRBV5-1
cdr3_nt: TGCGCCAGCAGTCAACAGGGGTCACAAGAGACCCAGTACTTC
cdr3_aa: CASSQQGSQETQYF

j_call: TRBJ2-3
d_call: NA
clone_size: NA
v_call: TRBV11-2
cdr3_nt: TGTGCCAGCAGTCAAGGGTGGTTTGGCACAGATACGCAGTATTTT
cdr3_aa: CASSQGWFGTDTQYF

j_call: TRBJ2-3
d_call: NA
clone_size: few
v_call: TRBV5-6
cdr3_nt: TGTGCCAGCAGCTTTTCAGGGTCGGCAGATACGCAGTATTTT
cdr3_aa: CASSFSGSADTQYF

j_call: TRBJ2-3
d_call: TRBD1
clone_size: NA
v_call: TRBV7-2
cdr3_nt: TGTGCCAGCAGCTTAACAGGGGGCCACACAGATACGCAGTATTTT
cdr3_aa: CASSLTGGHTDTQYF

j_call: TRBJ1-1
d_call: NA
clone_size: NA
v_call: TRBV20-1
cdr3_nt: TGCAGTGCGGGTCCGGGACTCCAGAACACTGAAGCTTTCTTT
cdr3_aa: CSAGPGLQNTEAFF

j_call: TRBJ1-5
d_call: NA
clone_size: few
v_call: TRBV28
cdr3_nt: TGTGCCAGCAGTTCTCCTGAGGAGGGCGAACAGCCCCAGCATTTT
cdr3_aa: CASSSPEEGEQPQHF

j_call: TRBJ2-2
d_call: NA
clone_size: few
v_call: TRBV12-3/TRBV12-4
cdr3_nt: TGTGCCAGCAGCCTAGCTAGGACCACCGGGGAGCTGTTTTTT
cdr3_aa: CASSLARTTGELFF

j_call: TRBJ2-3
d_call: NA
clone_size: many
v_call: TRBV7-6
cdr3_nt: TGTGCCAGCAGCTTATTAGGTGGGGACCTCACAGATACGCAGTATTTT
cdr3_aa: CASSLLGGDLTDTQYF

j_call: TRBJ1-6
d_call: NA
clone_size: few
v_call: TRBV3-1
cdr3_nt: TGTGCCAGCAGCCAAGGTGGCAGGGGCAGATCACCCCTCCACTTT
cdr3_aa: CASSQGGRGRSPLHF

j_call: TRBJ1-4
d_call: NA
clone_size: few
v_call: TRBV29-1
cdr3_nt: TGCAGCGTTCTCTACGGGCCTGACCGAGTGGCTAATGAAAAACTGTTTTTT
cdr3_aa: CSVLYGPDRVANEKLFF

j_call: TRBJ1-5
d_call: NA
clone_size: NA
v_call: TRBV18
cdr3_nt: TGTGCCAGCTCACCGGTAACAGGGCAGGGCAATCAGCCCCAGCATTTT
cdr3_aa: CASSPVTGQGNQPQHF

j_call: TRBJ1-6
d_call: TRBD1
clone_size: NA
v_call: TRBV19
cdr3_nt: TGTGCCAGTAGTGCCGGGACAGCGAACGATAATTCACCCCTCCACTTT
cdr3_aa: CASSAGTANDNSPLHF

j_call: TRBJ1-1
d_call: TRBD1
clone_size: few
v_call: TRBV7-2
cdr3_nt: TGTGCCAGCAGCTCGCAGGGGGCGACCATGAACACTGAAGCTTTCTTT
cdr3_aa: CASSSQGATMNTEAFF

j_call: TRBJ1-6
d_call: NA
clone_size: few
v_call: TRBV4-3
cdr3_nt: TGCGCCAGCAGCCAAGTATCCGTCGGATCACCCCTCCACTTT
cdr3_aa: CASSQVSVGSPLHF

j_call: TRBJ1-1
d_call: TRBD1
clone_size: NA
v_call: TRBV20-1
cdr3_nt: TGCAGTGCCGCCAGGGACAGCATGTATAACACTGAAGCTTTCTTT
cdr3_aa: CSAARDSMYNTEAFF

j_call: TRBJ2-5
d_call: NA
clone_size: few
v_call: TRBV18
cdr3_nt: TGTGCCAGCTCACCAGCATCCAAAGAGACCCAGTACTTC
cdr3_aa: CASSPASKETQYF

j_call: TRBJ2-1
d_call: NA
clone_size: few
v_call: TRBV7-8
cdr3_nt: TGTGCCAGCAGCTTAGGGGCTTGGCGGAGCTCCTACAATGAGCAGTTCTTC
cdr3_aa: CASSLGAWRSSYNEQFF

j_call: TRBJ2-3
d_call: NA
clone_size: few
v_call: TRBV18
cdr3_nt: TGTGCCAGCTCACCCCTGGGAGGTGGCGGCACAGATACGCAGTATTTT
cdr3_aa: CASSPLGGGGTDTQYF

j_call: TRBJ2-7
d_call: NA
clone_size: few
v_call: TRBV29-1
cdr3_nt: TGCAGCGTTGAGTCTTTGTACAGGGTTTCCTACGAGCAGTACTTC
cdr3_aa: CSVESLYRVSYEQYF

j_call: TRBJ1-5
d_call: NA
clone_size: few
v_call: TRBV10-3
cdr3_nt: TGTGCCATCAGCCAGGGAGCGTCTCAGCCCCAGCATTTT
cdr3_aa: CAISQGASQPQHF

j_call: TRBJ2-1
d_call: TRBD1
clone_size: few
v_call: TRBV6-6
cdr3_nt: TGTGCCAGCACCCCACGACAGGGGGGGGACAATGAGCAGTTCTTC
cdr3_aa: CASTPRQGGDNEQFF

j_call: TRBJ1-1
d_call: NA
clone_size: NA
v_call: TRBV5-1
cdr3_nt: TGCGCCAGCAGTCCTAGCCTCGGGACGGACCAAGACGAAGCTTTCTTT
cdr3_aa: CASSPSLGTDQDEAFF

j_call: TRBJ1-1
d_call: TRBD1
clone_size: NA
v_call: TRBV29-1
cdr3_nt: TGCAGCGTTGAGTGGGACAGGGTCCACACTGAAGCTTTCTTT
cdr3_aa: CSVEWDRVHTEAFF

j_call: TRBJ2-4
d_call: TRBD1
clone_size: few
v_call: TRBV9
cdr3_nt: TGTGCCAGCAGCCCTAGAGGGGACAGGGGGTGGAACATTCAGTACTTC
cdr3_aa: CASSPRGDRGWNIQYF

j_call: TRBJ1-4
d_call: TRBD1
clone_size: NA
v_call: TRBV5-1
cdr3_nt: TGCGCCAGCAGCCCACAGGGGCGTGGAACTAATGAAAAACTGTTTTTT
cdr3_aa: CASSPQGRGTNEKLFF

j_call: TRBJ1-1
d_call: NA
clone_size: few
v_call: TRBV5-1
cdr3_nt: TGCGCCAGCAGCCGGGAGGTGGCCACTGAAGCTTTCTTT
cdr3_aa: CASSREVATEAFF

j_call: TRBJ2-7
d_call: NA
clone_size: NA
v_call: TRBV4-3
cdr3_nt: TGCGCCAGCAGCTATTTCCGAGACAGCCCCTACGAGCAGTACTTC
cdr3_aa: CASSYFRDSPYEQYF

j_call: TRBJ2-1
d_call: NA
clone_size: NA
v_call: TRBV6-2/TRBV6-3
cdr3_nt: TGTGCCAGCAGCCACCGGGGCCATGAGCAGTTCTTC
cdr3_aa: CASSHRGHEQFF

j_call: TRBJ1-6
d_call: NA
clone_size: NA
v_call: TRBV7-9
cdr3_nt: TGTGCCAGCAGCTTTACCGGTGGTCGTAATTCACCCCTCCACTTT
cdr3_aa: CASSFTGGRNSPLHF

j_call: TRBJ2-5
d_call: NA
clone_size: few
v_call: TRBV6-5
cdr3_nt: TGTGCCAGCAGCACCGGACTACGGGCCGGTGAGACCCAGTACTTC
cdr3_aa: CASSTGLRAGETQYF

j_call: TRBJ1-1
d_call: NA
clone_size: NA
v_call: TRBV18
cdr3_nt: TGTGCCAGCTCACCGCAAACGGAAGCTTTCTTT
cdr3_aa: CASSPQTEAFF

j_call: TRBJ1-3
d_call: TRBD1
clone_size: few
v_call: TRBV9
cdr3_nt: TGTGCCAGCAGCGTGTCAGGGGGCTATTCTGGAAACACCATATATTTT
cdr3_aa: CASSVSGGYSGNTIYF

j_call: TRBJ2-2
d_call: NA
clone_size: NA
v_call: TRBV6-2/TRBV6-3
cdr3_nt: TGTGCCAGCAGTTACGTTGGGGACCCCGGGGAGCTGTTTTTT
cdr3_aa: CASSYVGDPGELFF

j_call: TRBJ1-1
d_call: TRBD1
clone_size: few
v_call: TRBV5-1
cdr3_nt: TGCGCCAGCAGACAGACAGGGGCGAACACTGAAGCTTTCTTT
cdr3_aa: CASRQTGANTEAFF

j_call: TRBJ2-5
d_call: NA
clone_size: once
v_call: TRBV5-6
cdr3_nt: TGTGCCAGCGGTCAAGAGACCCAGTACTTC
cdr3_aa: CASGQETQYF

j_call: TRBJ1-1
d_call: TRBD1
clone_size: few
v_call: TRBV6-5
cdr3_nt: TGTGCCAGCAGTTACTGGACAGGGGACACTGAAGCTTTCTTT
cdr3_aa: CASSYWTGDTEAFF

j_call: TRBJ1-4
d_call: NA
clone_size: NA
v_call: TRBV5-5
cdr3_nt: TGTGCCACCCATCCATCCGCAACTAATGAAAAACTGTTTTTT
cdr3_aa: CATHPSATNEKLFF

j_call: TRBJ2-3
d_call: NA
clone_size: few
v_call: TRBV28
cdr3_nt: TGTGCCGCATACCGGGACAGCACAGATACGCAGTATTTT
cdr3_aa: CAAYRDSTDTQYF

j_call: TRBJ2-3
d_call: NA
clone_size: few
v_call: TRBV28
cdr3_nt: TGTGCCAGCAGTTTTGTCCGGAGGGTAAATACGCAGTATTTT
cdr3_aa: CASSFVRRVNTQYF

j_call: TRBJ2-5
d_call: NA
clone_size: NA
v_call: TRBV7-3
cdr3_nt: TGTGCCAGCAGCTTAAGATCGAAGGAGACCCAGTACTTC
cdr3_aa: CASSLRSKETQYF

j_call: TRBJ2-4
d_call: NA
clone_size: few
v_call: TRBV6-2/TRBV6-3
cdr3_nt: TGTGCCAGCAGTTCAATAGTATACCGGGACTCTCAGTACTTC
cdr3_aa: CASSSIVYRDSQYF

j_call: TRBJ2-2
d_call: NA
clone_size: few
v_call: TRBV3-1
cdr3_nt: TGTGCCAGCAGCCCCGCGGCGGGGACCCTAGGGGGCGGGGAGCTGTTTTTT
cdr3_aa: CASSPAAGTLGGGELFF

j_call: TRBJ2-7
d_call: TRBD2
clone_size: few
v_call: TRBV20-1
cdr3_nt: TGCAGTACCAGACTAGCCCGTCCGCGTGAGCAGTACTTC
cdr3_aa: CSTRLARPREQYF

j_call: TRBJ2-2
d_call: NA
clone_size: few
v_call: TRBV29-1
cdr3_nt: TGCAGCGTCGATCCTTCCAGCGGGGAGCTGTTTTTT
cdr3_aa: CSVDPSSGELFF

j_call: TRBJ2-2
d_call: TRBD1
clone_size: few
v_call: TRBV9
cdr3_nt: TGTGCCAGCGAGGACAGGAAGAACACCGGGGAGCTGTTTTTT
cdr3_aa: CASEDRKNTGELFF

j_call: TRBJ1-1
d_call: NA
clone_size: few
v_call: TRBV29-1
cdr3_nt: TGCAGCGTTGGCCCAGGTTGGGGGATGAACACTGAAGCTTTCTTT
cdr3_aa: CSVGPGWGMNTEAFF

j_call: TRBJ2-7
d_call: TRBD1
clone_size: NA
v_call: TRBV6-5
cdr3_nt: TGTGCCAGCAGACTCGACAGGGGCTACGAGCAGTACTTC
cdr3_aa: CASRLDRGYEQYF

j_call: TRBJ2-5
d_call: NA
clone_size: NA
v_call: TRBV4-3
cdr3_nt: TGCGCCAGCAGCCAAGAGACTAAGCAAGAGACCCAGTACTTC
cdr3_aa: CASSQETKQETQYF

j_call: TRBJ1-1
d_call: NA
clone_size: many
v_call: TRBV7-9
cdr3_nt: TGTGCCAGCAGCTTAGTGTCCGGGAGTACCACTGAAGCTTTCTTT
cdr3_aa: CASSLVSGSTTEAFF

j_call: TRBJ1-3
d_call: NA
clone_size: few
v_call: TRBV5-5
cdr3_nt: TGTGCCAGCAGCCCCCGTGGCCCTTCTGGAAACACCATATATTTT
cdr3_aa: CASSPRGPSGNTIYF

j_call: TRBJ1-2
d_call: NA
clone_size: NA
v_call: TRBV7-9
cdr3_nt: TGTGCCAGCAGCTTAGACTCCGGGGATGGCTACACCTTC
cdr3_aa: CASSLDSGDGYTF

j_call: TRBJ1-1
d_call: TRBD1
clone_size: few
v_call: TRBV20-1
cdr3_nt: TGCAGTGCTCCGGACAGGGCATTGGTAGCTTTCTTT
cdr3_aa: CSAPDRALVAFF